The clone carrying this T cell receptor (beta chain) appeared many times. Its antigen is currently unknown. Amplification of TCR beta CDR3 regions was performed using RNA transcripts as template. HTBI primers were the set used in a first-round RT-PCR of the TCR CDR3. A single record per CDR3 protein comes from TCRdb applying MiXCR to the multiplex PCR reads. The table has around 580,000 distinct CDR3 sequences, 15% to 20% seen once. Trimming removed 2 bases from V and 8 bases from J, with 9 bases in between. Germline assignment: CDR1 MNHEY and CDR2 SVGEGT. This CDR3 has 13 residues. The data stem from a study of T cells in Graves' hyperthyroidism and ophthalmopathy. Study-level points and caveats: Ophthalmopathy was identified by the model a median around 6.3 months ahead of onset. Expanded thyroid clonotypes (above 0.001) were mostly also found in blood.

What was sequenced was blood. The receptor was isolated from a woman aged 18-35 years with Graves' hyperthyroidism. The rearrangement uses TRBV6-2 or TRBV6-3 and TRBJ2-2, with unresolved D. The CDR3 region has the DNA TGTGCCAGCAGTTACCTGATGATTGGGGAGCTGTTTTTT. This gives the protein CASSYLMIGELFF.